The sequence of this T cell receptor (beta chain) was determined in a study of beta chain features in type 1 diabetes. Notes on the study in general: Shorter TCRB CDR3s, moderately but significantly so, were found in Type 1 diabetes patients in all four CD4+ subsets.

The CDR3 extends over 15 amino acids. CDR1 and CDR2 (germline): SNHLY, FYNNEI. Trimming removed 5 bases from V and 0 bases from J; junction bases left unmatched: 3. What was sequenced were expressed TCRB transcripts, since all of the isolated RNA had been reverse transcribed. Naive, central memory and regulatory T cell samples came to a mean of roughly 3.9 million reads. Assay: immunoSEQ multiplex PCR; the TCRdb copy retains only in-frame clones and omits some. The table includes 680,000 or so clones, about an eighth detected once. Points on this clone: Its antigen is unknown.

The receptor's source is a man aged 18 to 29 with type 1 diabetes. The chain joins TRBV2 to TRBJ1-5, with TRBD1 matching over 8 bases. The source material was naive CD4+ T cells from blood. Here the CDR3 reads CASSTQGASNQPQHF. The CDR3 bases are TGTGCCAGCAGTACCCAGGGGGCTAGCAATCAGCCCCAGCATTTT. The variable domain in full, completed from reference TRBV2 and TRBJ1-5, reads EPEVTQTPSHQVTQMGQEVILRCVPISNHLYFYWYRQILGQKVEFLVSFYNNEISEKSEIFDDQFSVERPDGSNFTLKIRSTKLEDSAMYFCASSTQGASNQPQHFGDGTRLSIL.